The 26 T cell receptor beta chains below were found in one sample sequenced in a study of blood T cells in healthy people across ages. A second roughly 6 to 12 cycle PCR used barcoded and J-beta primers. MiXCR was run by TCRdb on the 5' RACE reads, yielding one entry per CDR3 protein. The sample contains fewer than 2,000,000 distinct CDR3 sequences, 35% to 50% of which appear only once. The specimen was blood. These receptor sequences come from a human donor in good health.

V and J are TRBV6-5 and TRBJ2-7, with TRBD1 matching 10 bases. This CDR3 comprises 16 residues. Germline trimming cut 5 bases from V and 3 bases from J; bases unmatched to any gene: 10. The germline CDR1 and CDR2 sequences are MNHEY and SVGAGI. The CDR3 spells CASSTYPTGGLYEQYF. CDR3 coding DNA: TGTGCCAGCAGTACCTACCCGACAGGGGGCCTCTACGAGCAGTACTTC.

This clonotype was detected a few times. V is TRBV6-5 and J is TRBJ1-5; no definite D call. The germline CDR1 and CDR2 sequences are MNHEY and SVGAGI. V was trimmed by 0 bases and J by 0 bases, leaving 6 bases between them. The CDR3 has 15 amino acids. CDR3 in DNA: TGTGCCAGCAGTTACTCCCTCCTTAGCAATCAGCCCCAGCATTTT. This sequence encodes CASSYSLLSNQPQHF.

V usage is TRBV18 and J usage is TRBJ1-2; maybe TRBD1 (5 bases). The germline gives CDR1 KGHSH, CDR2 LQKENI. The V end was cut by 1 base, the J end by 2 bases, with 20 bases between. This CDR3 spans 18 amino acids. The CDR3 DNA sequence: TGTGCCAGCTCACCACGGTACGAGAGTGCCGGGGGGAACTATGGCTACACCTTC. It yields the protein CASSPRYESAGGNYGYTF.

The rearrangement joins TRBV6-6 to TRBJ1-5; the match to TRBD1 covers 8 bases. The V gene end was trimmed by 6 bases and the J gene end by 5 bases; junction bases not matched to a gene: 9. This CDR3 spans 15 amino acids. Germline CDR1 reads MNHNY; CDR2 reads SVGAGI (reference sequence). The CDR3, as DNA: TGTGCCAGCAGCCGAGGACAGGGTGACGATCAGCCCCAGCATTTT. Its protein is CASSRGQGDDQPQHF.

This clonotype was seen a handful of times. The V and J genes are TRBV5-1 and TRBJ2-1; possibly TRBD2 for D (7 bases). Germline loops: CDR1 SGHRS, CDR2 YFSETQ. V was cut by 4 bases and J by 5 bases, with 19 bases left in between. This CDR3 spans 16 amino acids. This CDR3 reads CASSQESGGPNNEQFF. The CDR3 nucleotides are TGCGCCAGCAGCCAAGAATCGGGGGGCCCCAACAATGAGCAGTTCTTC.

This clonotype was seen a single time. The CDR3 DNA sequence: TGTGCCAGCAGTTACTCTCGGGATCCCGGGGAGCTGTTTTTT. Its protein product is CASSYSRDPGELFF. The rearrangement links TRBV6-6 to TRBJ2-2, with a weak D call TRBD2 (5 bases). Germline loops: CDR1 MNHNY, CDR2 SVGAGI (reference sequence). V lost 0 bases to trimming and J lost 6 bases, with 8 bases between them. The CDR3 runs to 14 residues.

The table lists this clonotype with a few counts. This chain connects TRBV24-1 to TRBJ2-3; D may be TRBD1 (6 bases). This CDR3 spans 16 amino acids. The V gene's germline CDR1 is KGHDR and CDR2 SFDVKD. The ends were cut back, 4 bases at V and 0 bases at J, with 13 bases in the middle. The DNA of the CDR3 is TGTGCCACCAGTGACCCTTCAGGGGTGAGCACAGATACGCAGTATTTT. This gives the protein CATSDPSGVSTDTQYF.

J is TRBJ1-2 and V is TRBV2, with D possibly TRBD1 on 6 matching bases. Trimming removed 11 bases at V and 5 bases at J, with 21 bases between. The germline CDR1 and CDR2 sequences are SNHLY and FYNNEI. The CDR3 has 14 amino acids. CDR3 sequence: CAGTRRQGIYGYTF. The DNA of the CDR3 is TGTGCCGGCACTAGGCGTCAGGGGATATATGGCTACACCTTC.

This clonotype was observed a few times. The rearrangement joins TRBV5-1 to TRBJ2-3; TRBD2 aligns across 9 bases. Germline V gene sequence: CDR1 SGHRS, CDR2 YFSETQ. The CDR3 is made up of 16 amino acids. Trimming at V came to 4 bases and at J to 2 bases, leaving 8 bases not matched to a gene. The CDR3 bases are TGCGCCAGCAGCCTAGCGACTAGCGGTCTCACAGATACGCAGTATTTT. Its translation: CASSLATSGLTDTQYF.

This clonotype was observed a handful of times. J is TRBJ1-2 and V is TRBV2, with D perhaps TRBD1 (5 bases). The germline gives CDR1 SNHLY, CDR2 FYNNEI. The CDR3 runs to 15 residues. Trimming removed 6 bases at V and 3 bases at J, with 17 bases between. CDR3 sequence: CASSQRGDVDYGYTF. The CDR3 DNA follows: TGTGCCAGCAGCCAACGGGGGGACGTGGACTATGGCTACACCTTC.

The V call is TRBV29-1, the J call TRBJ1-2, with D unresolved. The CDR3 totals 12 residues. V was clipped by 3 bases and J by 3 bases, with 8 bases between them. Germline loops: CDR1 SQVTM, CDR2 ANQGSEA. CDR3 sequence: CSVDIKDYGYTF. CDR3 coding DNA: TGCAGCGTTGATATAAAAGACTATGGCTACACCTTC.

This clonotype has a handful of counts. The junction does not match germline at one end; this may be a read error. The chain uses TRBV10-3 and TRBJ2-5; 12 positions match TRBD2. The last part of the DNA fits TRBJ2-7 better; the J call may be wrong. The CDR3 runs 17 residues. Germline CDR1 and CDR2: ENHRY and SYGVKD. CDR3 nucleotide sequence: TGTGCCGTCAGTGAGTCAGTGTCTAGCGGGGGGGCTTACGAGCAGTACTTC. It is translated as CAVSESVSSGGAYEQYF.

This chain links TRBV7-2 with TRBJ1-2, with TRBD1 matching 8 bases. With V trimmed by 0 bases and J by 5 bases, 5 bases remained unmatched. This CDR3 has 15 amino acids. Germline lookup yields CDR1 SGHTA and CDR2 FQGNSA. DNA of the CDR3: TGTGCCAGCAGCTTAGCGCCAGGGGGCGCGTATGGCTACACCTTC. Amino acid sequence: CASSLAPGGAYGYTF.

This chain uses TRBV7-9 with TRBJ1-1; D call uncertain. From germline, CDR1 is SEHNR and CDR2 FQNEAQ (reference sequence). The CDR3 is 12 residues long. V dropped 1 base and J dropped 6 bases, with 6 bases sitting between them. CDR3: CASSLEQPEAFF. In nucleotides, the CDR3 is TGTGCCAGCAGCTTAGAACAGCCTGAAGCTTTCTTT.

This clonotype occurred a few times. V and J are TRBV7-2 and TRBJ2-1, with TRBD2 as a possible D gene (7 bases). Germline CDR1 SGHTA, CDR2 FQGNSA. CDR3 length: 17 amino acids. Trimming cost V 1 base and J 4 bases, with 17 bases left between them. CDR3 amino acids: CASSLVGRGPQYNEQFF. The CDR3 region has the DNA TGTGCCAGCAGCTTAGTTGGGCGGGGGCCTCAATACAATGAGCAGTTCTTC.

This clonotype was found once. A read error may produce the germline difference seen at one junction end. This chain joins TRBV4-3 and TRBJ1-2; D not resolved. The CDR3 sequence is 14 residues long. From germline, CDR1 is LGHNA and CDR2 YSLEER. CDR3 nucleotides: TGCGCCGGCAGCCAAGATAGAGGGAGCTATGGCTACACCTTC. Its protein product is CAGSQDRGSYGYTF.

Details on this clonotype: At one of its ends the junction is not consistent with the germline gene, which may arise from a read error. The chain uses TRBV29-1 and TRBJ2-1, with no clear D. Germline V CDR1 and CDR2: SQVTM, ANQGSEA. CDR3 length: 12 residues. CDR3 DNA sequence: TGCAGCGTAGAAGGTCTTGACAATGAGCAGTTCTTC. It is translated as CSVEGLDNEQFF.

The J gene is TRBJ2-7, the V gene TRBV5-1, with D tentatively TRBD1 or TRBD2 (6 bases each). Germline CDR1 is SGHRS and CDR2 is YFSETQ. The V end was cut by 4 bases, the J end by 5 bases, with 16 bases between. The CDR3 loop spans 14 amino acids. CDR3 DNA sequence: TGCGCCAGCAGCCTTTTGGGGGGCCAGGACGAGCAGTACTTC. This encodes CASSLLGGQDEQYF. The full variable domain, its missing parts supplied by reference TRBV5-1 and TRBJ2-7, is KAGVTQTPRYLIKTRGQQVTLSCSPISGHRSVSWYQQTPGQGLQFLFEYFSETQRNKGNFPGRFSGRQFSNSRSEMNVSTLELGDSALYLCASSLLGGQDEQYFGPGTRLTVT.

The V and J genes are TRBV24-1 and TRBJ2-1; unclear D gene. Germline CDR1 is KGHDR and CDR2 is SFDVKD. V was trimmed by 3 bases and J by 8 bases, leaving 13 bases between them. The CDR3 is made up of 14 amino acids. The CDR3 reads CATSDPRTVDEQFF. The CDR3 nucleotides are TGTGCCACCAGTGATCCACGGACGGTGGATGAGCAGTTCTTC.

Comment on this clonotype: The germline gene is not matched at one end of the junction; a read error may be the cause. The chain is built from TRBV4-3 and TRBJ1-2; D is possibly TRBD1 (5 bases). Germline V gene lookup returns CDR1 LGHNA and CDR2 YSLEER. This CDR3 is built from 14 residues. The CDR3 DNA sequence: TGCGCCGGCAGCCAAGAGTTCGGGACGAGCGGCTACACCTTC. Translating it yields CAGSQEFGTSGYTF.

This clonotype turned up a few times. V gene TRBV11-1 combines with J gene TRBJ1-2; D is uncertain. Per the germline V gene, CDR1 is SGHAT and CDR2 is FQDESV (reference sequence). The CDR3 runs 14 residues. The ends were cut back, 5 bases at V and 3 bases at J, with 13 bases in the middle. The CDR3 reads CASSPSMEYYGYTF. In DNA, the CDR3 is TGTGCCAGCAGCCCCTCGATGGAGTACTATGGCTACACCTTC.

The rearrangement joins TRBV29-1 to TRBJ1-1, with D tentatively TRBD1 (5 bases). Germline values: CDR1 SQVTM, CDR2 ANQGSEA. V was shortened by 7 bases and J by 0 bases, with 18 bases between the two germline ends. There are 15 residues in the CDR3. CDR3 in amino acids: CSAALGEGMNTEAFF. The CDR3 coding sequence is TGCAGCGCCGCCCTAGGTGAGGGGATGAACACTGAAGCTTTCTTT.

This clonotype appeared once. The J gene is TRBJ2-3, the V gene TRBV4-1; 9 bases are a match to TRBD2. The CDR3 contains 15 residues. The ends lost 2 bases at V and 11 bases at J; junction bases unmatched: 11. Germline values: CDR1 MGHRA, CDR2 YSYEKL. The CDR3 coding sequence is TGCGCCAGCAGCCAAATTAGCGGGGGTTTGGGGGGGCAGTATTTT. This encodes CASSQISGGLGGQYF.

This clonotype was counted between two and nine times. The rearrangement uses TRBV29-1 and TRBJ2-1; TRBD1 matches 10 bases. This CDR3 has 15 amino acids. After removal of 7 bases from V and 5 bases from J, the junction contained 11 bases not matched to a gene. Germline CDR1 and CDR2: SQVTM and ANQGSEA. The DNA of the CDR3 is TGCAGCGCCATAGGACAGGGGGGTTTGGACAATGAGCAGTTCTTC. The encoded protein is CSAIGQGGLDNEQFF.

The J gene is TRBJ1-5, the V gene TRBV27, with 8 nucleotides matching TRBD1. Germline-derived CDR1 and CDR2 are MNHEY and SMNVEV (reference sequence). With 0 bases clipped from V and 4 bases from J, the junction kept 5 bases outside the gene matches. CDR3 length equals 16 residues. CDR3: CASSLSSGGLNQPQHF. The CDR3 DNA sequence: TGTGCCAGCAGTTTATCGTCAGGGGGCTTGAATCAGCCCCAGCATTTT.

V gene TRBV28 combines with J gene TRBJ2-1; TRBD2 aligns across 15 bases. This CDR3 region has 15 residues. CDR1 MDHEN and CDR2 SYDVKM come from the germline V gene. Germline trimming cut 2 bases from V and 11 bases from J; bases unmatched to any gene: 4. The CDR3 DNA sequence: TGTGCCAGCAGTTTAGGGACTAGCGGGGGGTTCCAGCAGTTCTTC. It specifies CASSLGTSGGFQQFF.